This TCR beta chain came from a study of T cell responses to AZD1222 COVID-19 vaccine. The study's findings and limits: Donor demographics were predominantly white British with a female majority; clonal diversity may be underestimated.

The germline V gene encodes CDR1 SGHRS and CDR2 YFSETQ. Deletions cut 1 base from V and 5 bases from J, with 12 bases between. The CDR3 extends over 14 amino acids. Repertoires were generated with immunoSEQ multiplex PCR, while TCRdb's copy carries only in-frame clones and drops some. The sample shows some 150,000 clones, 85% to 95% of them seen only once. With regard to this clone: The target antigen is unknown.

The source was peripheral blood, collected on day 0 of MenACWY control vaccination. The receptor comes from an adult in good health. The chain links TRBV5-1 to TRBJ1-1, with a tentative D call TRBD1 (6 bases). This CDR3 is CASSLNRRGTEAFF. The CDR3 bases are TGCGCCAGCAGCTTGAATAGGAGGGGGACTGAAGCTTTCTTT.